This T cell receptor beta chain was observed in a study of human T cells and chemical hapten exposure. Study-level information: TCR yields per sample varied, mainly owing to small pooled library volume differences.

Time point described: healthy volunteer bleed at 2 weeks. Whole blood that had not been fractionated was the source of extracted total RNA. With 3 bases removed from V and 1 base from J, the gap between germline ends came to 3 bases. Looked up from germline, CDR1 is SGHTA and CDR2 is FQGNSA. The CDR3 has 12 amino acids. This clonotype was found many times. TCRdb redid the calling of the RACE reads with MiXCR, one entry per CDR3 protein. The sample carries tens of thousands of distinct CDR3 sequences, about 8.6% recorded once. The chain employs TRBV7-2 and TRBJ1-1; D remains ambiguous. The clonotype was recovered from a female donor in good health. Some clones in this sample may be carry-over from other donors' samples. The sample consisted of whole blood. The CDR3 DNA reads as TGTGCCAGCAGCTTGGAGAACACTGAAGCTTTCTTT. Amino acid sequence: CASSLENTEAFF.